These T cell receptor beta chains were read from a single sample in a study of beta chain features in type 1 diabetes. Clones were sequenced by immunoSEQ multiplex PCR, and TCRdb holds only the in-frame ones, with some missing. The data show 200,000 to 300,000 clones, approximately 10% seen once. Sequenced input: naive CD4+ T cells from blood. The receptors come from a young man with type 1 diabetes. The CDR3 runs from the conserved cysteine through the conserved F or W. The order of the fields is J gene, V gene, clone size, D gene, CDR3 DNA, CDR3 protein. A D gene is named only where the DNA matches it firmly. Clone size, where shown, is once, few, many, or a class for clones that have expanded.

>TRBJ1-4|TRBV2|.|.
TGTGCCAGCTCGTCACCAGGGCTTAATGAAAAACTGTTTTTT
CASSSPGLNEKLFF
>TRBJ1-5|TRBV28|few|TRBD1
TGTGCCAGCAGTGGTTCGGGACAGGTTTTCAATCAGCCCCAGCATTTT
CASSGSGQVFNQPQHF
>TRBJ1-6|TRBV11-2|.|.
TGTGCCAGCAGCTTAGATCAGGATTCACCCCTCCACTTT
CASSLDQDSPLHF
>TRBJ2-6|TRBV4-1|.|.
TGCGCCAGCAGCCAAGATTTGGGGGGCTCTGGGGCCAACGTCCTGACTTTC
CASSQDLGGSGANVLTF
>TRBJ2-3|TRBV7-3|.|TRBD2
TGTGCCAGCAGTTGGGGAGGGGCCACAGATACGCAGTATTTT
CASSWGGATDTQYF
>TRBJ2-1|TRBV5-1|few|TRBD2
TGCGCCAGCAGGAACCTAGCGGGGGTAAATGAGCAGTTCTTC
CASRNLAGVNEQFF
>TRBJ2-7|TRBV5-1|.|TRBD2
TGCGCCAGCAGCTCCCTGACTAGCCGGACCTACGAGCAGTACTTC
CASSSLTSRTYEQYF
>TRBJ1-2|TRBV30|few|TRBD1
TGTGCCTGGAGTGTACAGACAGGGGGCGTTGGCTACACCTTC
CAWSVQTGGVGYTF
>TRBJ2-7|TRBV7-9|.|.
TGTGCCAGCAGACTCACCCCCGGGGTCGAGCAGTACTTC
CASRLTPGVEQYF
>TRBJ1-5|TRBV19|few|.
TGTGCCAGTACGGGTATTAGCAATCAGCCCCAGCATTTT
CASTGISNQPQHF
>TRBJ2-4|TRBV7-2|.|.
TGTGCCAGCAGCCGAGGAGGAGCCAAAAACATTCAGTACTTC
CASSRGGAKNIQYF
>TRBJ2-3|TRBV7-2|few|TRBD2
TGTGCCAGCAGCCCCATCGGGACTAGCGACGATACGCAGTATTTT
CASSPIGTSDDTQYF
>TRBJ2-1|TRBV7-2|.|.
TGTGCCAGCAGCTTAGACAGGACGTCGACCTACAATGAGCAGTTCTTC
CASSLDRTSTYNEQFF
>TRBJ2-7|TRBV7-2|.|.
TGTGCCAGCAGCTTAGATGTAGCCTACGAGCAGTACTTC
CASSLDVAYEQYF
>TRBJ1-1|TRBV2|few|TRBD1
TGTGCCAGCAGGGCCGGGACAGCGATCACTGAAGCTTTCTTT
CASRAGTAITEAFF
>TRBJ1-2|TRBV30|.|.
TGTGCCTGGAGTGTACAAAGCTACACCTTC
CAWSVQSYTF
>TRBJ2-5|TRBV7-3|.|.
TGTGCCAGCAGCGTTCAGGGCCAAGAGACCCAGTACTTC
CASSVQGQETQYF
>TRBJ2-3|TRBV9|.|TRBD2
TGTGCCAGCAGCCCAGAGGGTAGGGGCGGGGGGCGCACAGATACGCAGTATTTT
CASSPEGRGGGRTDTQYF
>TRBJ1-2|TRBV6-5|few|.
TGTGCCAGCAGTAATCCAGGAGGAGGCTACACCTTC
CASSNPGGGYTF
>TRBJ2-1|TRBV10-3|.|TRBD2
TGTGCCATCAGTGAGTCCCGGGGGGGTCCAGGGAATGAGCAGTTCTTC
CAISESRGGPGNEQFF
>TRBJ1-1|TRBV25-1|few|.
TGTGCCAGCGAGGGACACTTGAACACTGAAGCTTTCTTT
CASEGHLNTEAFF
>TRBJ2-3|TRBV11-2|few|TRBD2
TGTGCCAGCAGCTTCCGACTAGCGGGGTACACAGATACGCAGTATTTT
CASSFRLAGYTDTQYF
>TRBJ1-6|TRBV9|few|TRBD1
TGTGCCAGCAGCCCCGGACAGGGCAAGAATTCACCCCTCCACTTT
CASSPGQGKNSPLHF
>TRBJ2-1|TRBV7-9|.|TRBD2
TGTGCCAGCAGCTCCCCTCACACACGGGGGGTTCCCTACAATGAGCAGTTCTTC
CASSSPHTRGVPYNEQFF
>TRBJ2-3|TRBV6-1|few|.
TGTGCCAGCAGTGAGCGGGGCTCTGGCACAGATACGCAGTATTTT
CASSERGSGTDTQYF
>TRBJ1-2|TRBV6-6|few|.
TGTGCCAGCAGTTCCTCTCGGACAGGCTACACCTTC
CASSSSRTGYTF
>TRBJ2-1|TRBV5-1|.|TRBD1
TGCGCCAGCAGCCTAGGACAGGCCTCCAATGAGCAGTTCTTC
CASSLGQASNEQFF
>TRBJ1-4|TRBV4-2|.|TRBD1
TGTGCCAGCAGCCAAGGGACAGGAACTGAAAAACTGTTTTTT
CASSQGTGTEKLFF
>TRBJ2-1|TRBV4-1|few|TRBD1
TGCGCCAGCAGCCAAGATAGCAGGGACAGGGTCTACAATGAGCAGTTCTTC
CASSQDSRDRVYNEQFF
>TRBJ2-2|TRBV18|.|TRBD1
TGTGCCAGCTCACCGGGACAGTCCGGGGAGCTGTTTTTT
CASSPGQSGELFF
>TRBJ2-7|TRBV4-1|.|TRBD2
TGCGCCAGCAGCCAAAGACTAGCGGGGGGGAACTCCTACGAGCAGTACTTC
CASSQRLAGGNSYEQYF
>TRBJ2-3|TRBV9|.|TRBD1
TGTGCCTCCGGGACAGAGAACACAGATACGCAGTATTTT
CASGTENTDTQYF